The 3 T cell receptor beta chains reported below all come from one sample, sequenced in a study of control samples from healthy donors and cancer patients. The repertoire was sequenced with immunoSEQ multiplex PCR; TCRdb's copy has only in-frame clones and lacks some. Of approximately 100,000 clones in the sample, roughly 92% were seen once. Sample: blood. These receptors were taken from a human donor in good health. The donor label of this sample is uncertain.

J is TRBJ2-2 and V is TRBV6-4; D is perhaps TRBD1 (6 bases). The V gene's germline CDR1 is MRHNA and CDR2 SNTAGT. The CDR3 length is 14 residues. Trimming removed 6 bases at V and 7 bases at J, with 15 bases between. CDR3 amino acids: CASSRDTDGGELFF. CDR3 bases: TGTGCCAGCAGCCGGGACACTGACGGCGGGGAGCTGTTTTTT.

The chain employs TRBV2 and TRBJ1-4; 9 nucleotides match TRBD1. After removal of 0 bases from V and 6 bases from J, the junction contained 2 bases not matched to a gene. Germline V gives CDR1 SNHLY, CDR2 FYNNEI. CDR3 size: 15 residues. In DNA, the CDR3 is TGTGCCAGCAGTGAAGCAGGGACAGGGCATGAAAAACTGTTTTTT. Translation gives CASSEAGTGHEKLFF. Drawing the rest from reference TRBV2 and TRBJ1-4, the complete variable domain is EPEVTQTPSHQVTQMGQEVILRCVPISNHLYFYWYRQILGQKVEFLVSFYNNEISEKSEIFDDQFSVERPDGSNFTLKIRSTKLEDSAMYFCASSEAGTGHEKLFFGSGTQLSVL.

The chain links TRBV6-5 to TRBJ1-2; no definite D call. This CDR3 spans 13 amino acids. The germline gives CDR1 MNHEY, CDR2 SVGAGI. V lost 7 bases and J 9 bases, leaving 18 bases between the germline ends. Here the CDR3 reads CASTPGRRNRYTF. The CDR3 nucleotides are TGTGCCAGCACCCCCGGCAGGCGGAATCGCTACACCTTC.